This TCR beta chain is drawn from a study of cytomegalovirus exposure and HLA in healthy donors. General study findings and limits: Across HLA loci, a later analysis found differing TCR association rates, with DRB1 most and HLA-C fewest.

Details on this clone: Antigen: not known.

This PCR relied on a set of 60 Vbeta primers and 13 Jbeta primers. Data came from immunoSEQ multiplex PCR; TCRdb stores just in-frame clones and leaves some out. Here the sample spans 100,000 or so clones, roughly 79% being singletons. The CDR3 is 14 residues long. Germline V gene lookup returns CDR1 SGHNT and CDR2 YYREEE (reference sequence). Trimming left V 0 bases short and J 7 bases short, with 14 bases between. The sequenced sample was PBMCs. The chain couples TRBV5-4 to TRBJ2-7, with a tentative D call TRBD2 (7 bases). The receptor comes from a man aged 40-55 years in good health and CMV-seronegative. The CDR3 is CASSLEYREGEQYF. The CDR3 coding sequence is TGTGCCAGCAGCTTGGAATACAGGGAGGGTGAGCAGTACTTC.